A selection of T cell receptor beta chains follows, all from one sample in a study of shared clonotypes between healthy human individuals. Sequencing used immunoSEQ multiplex PCR; TCRdb keeps in-frame clones, though not all of them. This sample has about 2 million clones, with about 95% found just once. Sequencing was carried out using naive CD8+ T cells sorted from blood. The receptors stem from a man younger than 35 in good health. The CDR3 runs from the conserved cysteine through the conserved F or W. Fields, in order: D gene, V gene, clone size, J gene, CDR3 protein, CDR3 DNA. D genes are given only for firm matches. Some rows mark clone size as missing; the rest say once, few, many or name a class of expanded clone.

d_gene: -
v_gene: TRBV18
abundance: -
j_gene: TRBJ2-5
CDR3aa: CASSPPNQETQYF
CDR3nt: TGTGCCAGCTCACCACCGAACCAAGAGACCCAGTACTTC

d_gene: TRBD1
v_gene: TRBV27
abundance: -
j_gene: TRBJ1-5
CDR3aa: CASSSPGTGGENQPQHF
CDR3nt: TGTGCCAGCAGTTCGCCGGGGACAGGGGGGGAAAATCAGCCCCAGCATTTT

d_gene: -
v_gene: TRBV15
abundance: -
j_gene: TRBJ1-5
CDR3aa: CATSRTGGSNQPQHF
CDR3nt: TGTGCCACCAGCAGGACAGGCGGTAGCAATCAGCCCCAGCATTTT

d_gene: TRBD1
v_gene: TRBV28
abundance: once
j_gene: TRBJ2-7
CDR3aa: CASSWDRTYEQYF
CDR3nt: TGTGCCAGCAGTTGGGACAGAACTTACGAGCAGTACTTC

d_gene: TRBD1
v_gene: TRBV29-1
abundance: -
j_gene: TRBJ1-2
CDR3aa: CSVLTGDLGGYTF
CDR3nt: TGCAGCGTCTTGACAGGGGACTTGGGTGGCTACACCTTC

d_gene: -
v_gene: TRBV6-5
abundance: -
j_gene: TRBJ2-1
CDR3aa: CASTGTHSYNEQFF
CDR3nt: TGTGCCAGCACAGGGACTCACTCCTACAATGAGCAGTTCTTC

d_gene: TRBD2
v_gene: TRBV5-4
abundance: -
j_gene: TRBJ2-3
CDR3aa: CASSLSPAGLAGNTDTQYF
CDR3nt: TGTGCCAGCAGCTTGTCCCCTGCGGGGCTAGCGGGAAACACAGATACGCAGTATTTT

d_gene: TRBD2
v_gene: TRBV9
abundance: -
j_gene: TRBJ2-3
CDR3aa: CASSVGRGLDLSTDTQYF
CDR3nt: TGTGCCAGCAGCGTAGGGAGGGGACTAGACCTCAGCACAGATACGCAGTATTTT

d_gene: -
v_gene: TRBV27
abundance: -
j_gene: TRBJ1-6
CDR3aa: CASTSSTGYNSPLHF
CDR3nt: TGTGCCAGCACCTCCTCGACAGGATATAATTCACCCCTCCACTTT

d_gene: TRBD1
v_gene: TRBV19
abundance: once
j_gene: TRBJ1-4
CDR3aa: CASSEQGAYEKLFF
CDR3nt: TGTGCCAGTAGTGAACAGGGGGCGTATGAAAAACTGTTTTTT

d_gene: -
v_gene: TRBV30
abundance: -
j_gene: TRBJ1-3
CDR3aa: CAWWSNTIYF
CDR3nt: TGTGCCTGGTGGTCAAACACCATATATTTT

d_gene: -
v_gene: TRBV10-2
abundance: few
j_gene: TRBJ1-1
CDR3aa: CASSELFSAEAFF
CDR3nt: TGCGCCAGCAGTGAATTGTTTTCCGCTGAAGCTTTCTTT

d_gene: -
v_gene: TRBV5-1
abundance: -
j_gene: TRBJ2-5
CDR3aa: CASSGGTGQETQYF
CDR3nt: TGCGCCAGCAGCGGCGGGACGGGGCAAGAGACCCAGTACTTC

d_gene: TRBD1
v_gene: TRBV27
abundance: -
j_gene: TRBJ1-2
CDR3aa: CASRGTVTNYGYTF
CDR3nt: TGTGCCAGCCGGGGGACAGTGACTAACTATGGCTACACCTTC

d_gene: -
v_gene: TRBV27
abundance: -
j_gene: TRBJ2-3
CDR3aa: CASSIRGDTQYF
CDR3nt: TGTGCCAGCAGTATCCGTGGGGATACGCAGTATTTT

d_gene: -
v_gene: TRBV19
abundance: -
j_gene: TRBJ1-1
CDR3aa: CASTTTRNTEAFF
CDR3nt: TGTGCCAGTACCACTACCCGTAACACTGAAGCTTTCTTT

d_gene: TRBD1
v_gene: TRBV11-2
abundance: -
j_gene: TRBJ2-3
CDR3aa: CASSLGTGPTDTQYF
CDR3nt: TGTGCCAGCAGCTTAGGGACAGGACCCACAGATACGCAGTATTTT

d_gene: -
v_gene: TRBV11-2
abundance: -
j_gene: TRBJ1-1
CDR3aa: CASSHTPEQNTEAFF
CDR3nt: TGTGCCAGCAGTCACACCCCGGAACAGAACACTGAAGCTTTCTTT

d_gene: TRBD2
v_gene: TRBV27
abundance: -
j_gene: TRBJ2-3
CDR3aa: CASSLSPTSETDTQYF
CDR3nt: TGTGCCAGCAGTTTATCTCCCACTAGCGAGACAGATACGCAGTATTTT

d_gene: -
v_gene: TRBV7-3
abundance: -
j_gene: TRBJ1-1
CDR3aa: CASSLSFPATEAFF
CDR3nt: TGTGCCAGCAGCTTATCTTTCCCGGCCACTGAAGCTTTCTTT

d_gene: -
v_gene: TRBV11-2
abundance: -
j_gene: TRBJ2-5
CDR3aa: CASSSHGEAQYF
CDR3nt: TGTGCCAGCAGCTCCCATGGGGAGGCCCAGTACTTC

d_gene: -
v_gene: TRBV4-3
abundance: -
j_gene: TRBJ2-1
CDR3aa: CASSQEVSNEQFF
CDR3nt: TGCGCCAGCAGCCAAGAGGTTTCAAATGAGCAGTTCTTC

d_gene: -
v_gene: TRBV6-5
abundance: -
j_gene: TRBJ2-7
CDR3aa: CASSYYRLGEQYF
CDR3nt: TGTGCCAGCAGTTACTACAGGCTAGGCGAGCAGTACTTC

d_gene: -
v_gene: TRBV2
abundance: -
j_gene: TRBJ1-1
CDR3aa: CASSDVGGLVPEAFF
CDR3nt: TGTGCCAGCAGTGATGTCGGAGGGTTGGTACCTGAAGCTTTCTTT

d_gene: TRBD2
v_gene: TRBV27
abundance: once
j_gene: TRBJ2-1
CDR3aa: CASSASGLAAPSYNEQFF
CDR3nt: TGTGCCAGCAGCGCCTCGGGACTAGCGGCCCCCTCCTACAATGAGCAGTTCTTC

d_gene: TRBD2
v_gene: TRBV9
abundance: -
j_gene: TRBJ2-1
CDR3aa: CASSVAGTSGSVHEQFF
CDR3nt: TGTGCCAGCAGCGTAGCGGGGACTAGCGGGAGCGTGCATGAGCAGTTCTTC

d_gene: -
v_gene: TRBV10-2
abundance: -
j_gene: TRBJ2-3
CDR3aa: CASSDPHTSDTQYF
CDR3nt: TGCGCCAGCAGTGACCCGCACACCTCAGATACGCAGTATTTT

d_gene: -
v_gene: TRBV9
abundance: once
j_gene: TRBJ2-7
CDR3aa: CASSVGGENYEQYF
CDR3nt: TGTGCCAGCAGCGTAGGAGGGGAGAACTACGAGCAGTACTTC

d_gene: -
v_gene: TRBV27
abundance: -
j_gene: TRBJ2-7
CDR3aa: CASSPVRGYEQYF
CDR3nt: TGTGCCAGCAGCCCTGTTCGGGGCTACGAGCAGTACTTC

d_gene: -
v_gene: TRBV11-2
abundance: -
j_gene: TRBJ1-3
CDR3aa: CASSLYGGSGNTIYF
CDR3nt: TGTGCCAGCAGCTTGTATGGAGGCTCTGGAAACACCATATATTTT

d_gene: -
v_gene: TRBV5-4
abundance: -
j_gene: TRBJ1-3
CDR3aa: CASSKDMGQLSGNTIYF
CDR3nt: TGTGCCAGCAGTAAGGATATGGGGCAGCTCTCTGGAAACACCATATATTTT

d_gene: -
v_gene: TRBV30
abundance: -
j_gene: TRBJ2-1
CDR3aa: CASDYNEQFF
CDR3nt: TGTGCCTCAGACTACAATGAGCAGTTCTTC

d_gene: TRBD1
v_gene: TRBV29-1
abundance: -
j_gene: TRBJ2-3
CDR3aa: CSVEPFLGDRDTDTQYF
CDR3nt: TGCAGCGTTGAACCCTTTTTAGGGGACAGGGACACAGATACGCAGTATTTT

d_gene: TRBD1
v_gene: TRBV7-9
abundance: -
j_gene: TRBJ2-2
CDR3aa: CASSLTTGVAGELFF
CDR3nt: TGTGCCAGCAGTTTAACAACAGGGGTCGCCGGGGAGCTGTTTTTT

d_gene: -
v_gene: TRBV4-1
abundance: -
j_gene: TRBJ2-3
CDR3aa: CASSQDTGTRSTDTQYF
CDR3nt: TGCGCCAGCAGCCAAGATACGGGGACCCGTAGCACAGATACGCAGTATTTT

d_gene: TRBD2
v_gene: TRBV19
abundance: -
j_gene: TRBJ2-5
CDR3aa: CASSILAGGETQYF
CDR3nt: TGTGCCAGTAGTATACTAGCGGGGGGCGAGACCCAGTACTTC

d_gene: -
v_gene: TRBV27
abundance: -
j_gene: TRBJ2-6
CDR3aa: CASSSFLSGANVLTF
CDR3nt: TGTGCCAGCAGTTCGTTCCTCTCTGGGGCCAACGTCCTGACTTTC

d_gene: -
v_gene: TRBV2
abundance: -
j_gene: TRBJ2-3
CDR3aa: CASSASRTDTQYF
CDR3nt: TGTGCCAGCAGTGCGTCCCGCACAGATACGCAGTATTTT

d_gene: TRBD1
v_gene: TRBV6-6
abundance: -
j_gene: TRBJ2-1
CDR3aa: CASSYTRDRRDNEQFF
CDR3nt: TGTGCCAGCAGTTACACCCGGGACAGGAGGGACAATGAGCAGTTCTTC

d_gene: -
v_gene: TRBV5-8
abundance: -
j_gene: TRBJ2-3
CDR3aa: CASSLSFASTDTQYF
CDR3nt: TGTGCCAGCAGCTTGTCTTTCGCGAGCACAGATACGCAGTATTTT

d_gene: -
v_gene: TRBV21-1
abundance: -
j_gene: TRBJ1-5
CDR3aa: CASSYGTGMDQPQHF
CDR3nt: TGTGCCAGCAGTTATGGGACAGGCATGGATCAGCCCCAGCATTTT

d_gene: -
v_gene: TRBV7-8
abundance: -
j_gene: TRBJ2-1
CDR3aa: CASSLVPLDEQFF
CDR3nt: TGTGCCAGCAGCTTAGTCCCCCTAGATGAGCAGTTCTTC

d_gene: -
v_gene: TRBV28
abundance: -
j_gene: TRBJ1-5
CDR3aa: CASSLLEGGGQPQHF
CDR3nt: TGTGCCAGCAGTTTGTTGGAGGGAGGTGGTCAGCCCCAGCATTTT

d_gene: -
v_gene: TRBV4-1
abundance: -
j_gene: TRBJ1-5
CDR3aa: CASSQALNQPQHF
CDR3nt: TGCGCCAGCAGCCAAGCCTTAAATCAGCCCCAGCATTTT

d_gene: -
v_gene: TRBV6-1
abundance: -
j_gene: TRBJ2-7
CDR3aa: CASSDRFGGSTYEQYF
CDR3nt: TGTGCCAGCAGTGATAGGTTTGGAGGCTCCACCTACGAGCAGTACTTC

d_gene: -
v_gene: TRBV27
abundance: -
j_gene: TRBJ2-6
CDR3aa: CASKIWGFGANVLTF
CDR3nt: TGTGCCAGCAAGATTTGGGGGTTTGGGGCCAACGTCCTGACTTTC

d_gene: TRBD2
v_gene: TRBV7-6
abundance: -
j_gene: TRBJ2-5
CDR3aa: CASSFGGGYQETQYF
CDR3nt: TGTGCCAGCAGCTTTGGCGGGGGGTACCAAGAGACCCAGTACTTC

d_gene: -
v_gene: TRBV5-6
abundance: -
j_gene: TRBJ1-1
CDR3aa: CASSLDVQGKTEAFF
CDR3nt: TGTGCCAGCAGCTTGGATGTGCAGGGGAAAACTGAAGCTTTCTTT

d_gene: -
v_gene: TRBV7-9
abundance: -
j_gene: TRBJ2-7
CDR3aa: CASSLDSSYEQYF
CDR3nt: TGTGCCAGCAGCCTGGACAGTTCCTACGAGCAGTACTTC

d_gene: -
v_gene: TRBV28
abundance: -
j_gene: TRBJ2-3
CDR3aa: CASSLLQGIDTQYF
CDR3nt: TGTGCCAGCAGTTTGCTACAGGGAATAGATACGCAGTATTTT

d_gene: TRBD2
v_gene: TRBV9
abundance: -
j_gene: TRBJ2-3
CDR3aa: CASSVEGLAGITDTQYF
CDR3nt: TGTGCCAGCAGCGTAGAGGGACTAGCGGGAATCACAGATACGCAGTATTTT

d_gene: TRBD1
v_gene: TRBV9
abundance: -
j_gene: TRBJ2-2
CDR3aa: CASSVGGTASNTGELFF
CDR3nt: TGTGCCAGCAGCGTAGGGGGGACAGCCTCTAACACCGGGGAGCTGTTTTTT

d_gene: -
v_gene: TRBV2
abundance: -
j_gene: TRBJ2-7
CDR3aa: CASRTDSWAGSYEQYF
CDR3nt: TGTGCCAGCAGGACGGACAGTTGGGCGGGCTCCTACGAGCAGTACTTC

d_gene: -
v_gene: TRBV7-9
abundance: -
j_gene: TRBJ1-1
CDR3aa: CASSFQGPNTEAFF
CDR3nt: TGTGCCAGCAGCTTCCAGGGGCCTAACACTGAAGCTTTCTTT

d_gene: TRBD1
v_gene: TRBV4-1
abundance: -
j_gene: TRBJ2-7
CDR3aa: CASSPRGHEQYF
CDR3nt: TGCGCCAGCAGCCCCAGGGGGCACGAGCAGTACTTC